The 18 T cell receptor beta chains below all came from one sample that was sequenced in a study of T cell repertoires in cytomegalovirus infection. Via MiXCR, TCRdb re-called the reads, giving one row per CDR3 protein. The sample carries about 190,000 distinct CDR3 sequences, about 30% recorded once. Sequencing used PBMCs. All receptors derive from a human donor in good health (CMV status not recorded). Some clones in this sample may be carry-over from other donors' samples.

This clonotype appeared once. The genes are TRBV5-1 and TRBJ1-1; D ambiguous. Trimming stripped 4 bases from V and 3 bases from J, with 16 bases between. Germline values: CDR1 SGHRS, CDR2 YFSETQ. The CDR3 extends over 15 amino acids. The CDR3 here is CASSPEEGRDTEAFF. In DNA form, the CDR3 reads TGCGCCAGCAGCCCGGAGGAAGGTCGGGACACTGAAGCTTTCTTT.

The chain joins TRBV4-2 to TRBJ1-2; no definite D call. Trimming left V 1 base short and J 4 bases short, with 7 bases between. The CDR3 covers 13 residues. Germline assignment: CDR1 LGHNA and CDR2 YNFKEQ. In nucleotides, the CDR3 is TGTGCCAGCAGCCAAGCCGACATCTATGGCTACACCTTC. Translation: CASSQADIYGYTF.

This chain connects TRBV2 to TRBJ1-5; the D gene is possibly TRBD1 (6 bases). Germline V gene lookup returns CDR1 SNHLY and CDR2 FYNNEI. V lost 6 bases and J 1 base, leaving 16 bases between the germline ends. The CDR3 runs to 16 residues. For the CDR3, the DNA is TGTGCCAGCAGCCCACAGGGACCGAGGAGCAATCAGCCCCAGCATTTT. It yields the protein CASSPQGPRSNQPQHF.

This clonotype was picked up a small number of times. The V call is TRBV7-2, the J call TRBJ1-4; TRBD1 aligns across 10 bases. Germline V lookup: CDR1 SGHTA, CDR2 FQGNSA. CDR3 size: 16 residues. V gave up 1 base and J gave up 7 bases; unmatched junction bases: 6. CDR3 sequence reads: CASSLGDRGAIEKLFF. DNA for the CDR3: TGTGCCAGCAGCTTAGGGGACAGGGGAGCCATTGAAAAACTGTTTTTT.

The chain combines TRBV20-1 with TRBJ1-1; D is perhaps TRBD1 (6 bases). V lost 0 bases and J lost 0, with 11 bases in between. This CDR3 region has 15 residues. Germline CDR1 reads DFQATT; CDR2 reads SNEGSKA (reference sequence). CDR3 loop: CSARDLDRMNTEAFF. The CDR3 coding sequence is TGCAGTGCTAGAGATCTCGACAGGATGAACACTGAAGCTTTCTTT.

This clonotype was seen at least ten times. The CDR3 nucleotides are TGTGCCAGCACCCTAACGGTCGGGACAGGGGGCTCCGGGGAGCTGTTTTTT. Its translation is CASTLTVGTGGSGELFF. This rearrangement joins TRBV7-6 to TRBJ2-2, with 12 bases lining up with TRBD1. V shed 7 bases and J 6 bases; nucleotides not matched to a gene: 12. CDR3 length equals 17 residues. Germline lookup yields CDR1 SGHVS and CDR2 FNYEAQ.

This clonotype was picked up a small number of times. V is TRBV11-3 and J is TRBJ2-1; D may correspond to TRBD1 or TRBD2 (6 bases each). CDR1 and CDR2 from the germline V gene are SGHNT and YENEEA. The CDR3 runs to 13 residues. V was clipped by 0 bases and J by 10 bases, with 10 bases between them. The CDR3 DNA reads TGTGCCAGCAGCTTAGAACAGGGAGGAGAGCAGTTCTTC. Translated, it gives CASSLEQGGEQFF.

The chain is built from TRBV5-4 and TRBJ2-6, with D maybe TRBD2 (6 bases). Germline values: CDR1 SGHNT, CDR2 YYREEE (reference sequence). Trimming removed 0 bases at V and 0 bases at J, with 7 bases between. The CDR3 consists of 16 residues. The CDR3 sequence: CASSLDGSSGANVLTF. CDR3 sequence (DNA): TGTGCCAGCAGCTTGGACGGGAGCTCTGGGGCCAACGTCCTGACTTTC.

There are a few counts of this clonotype. This chain uses TRBV7-8 with TRBJ1-1; D is uncertain. V was trimmed by 1 base and J by 0 bases, leaving 9 bases between them. The CDR3 runs to 15 residues. Germline CDR1 and CDR2: SGHVS and FQNEAQ. The CDR3 loop reads CASSLGWLMNTEAFF. The CDR3 region has the DNA TGTGCCAGCAGCTTAGGTTGGCTGATGAACACTGAAGCTTTCTTT.

The chain combines TRBV19 with TRBJ1-1; D perhaps matches TRBD1 (6 bases). The CDR3 consists of 13 residues. Per germline, CDR1 LNHDA and CDR2 SQIVND (reference sequence). V lost 5 bases to trimming and J lost 3 bases, with 10 bases between them. CDR3 in DNA: TGTGCCAGTAGTTTACAGGGAGACACTGAAGCTTTCTTT. This sequence encodes CASSLQGDTEAFF.

This clonotype has a handful of counts. The rearrangement joins TRBV29-1 to TRBJ2-6; 10 nucleotides line up with TRBD1. With 7 bases clipped from V and 2 bases from J, the junction kept 8 bases outside the gene matches. The CDR3 has 16 residues. The V gene's germline CDR1 is SQVTM and CDR2 ANQGSEA. CDR3 loop: CSATRDRGPGANVLTF. The CDR3 DNA sequence: TGCAGCGCTACCAGGGACAGGGGCCCTGGGGCCAACGTCCTGACTTTC.

Remarks on this clonotype: One end of the junction fails to match germline, which may point to a read error. The chain links TRBV6-8 to TRBJ1-2; 9 nucleotides match TRBD1. The CDR3 is made up of 13 amino acids. The germline CDR1 and CDR2 sequences are MNHGY and SAAAGT. CDR3 sequence reads: CANSSGTGKGYTF. CDR3 bases: TGTGCCAACAGTAGTGGGACAGGGAAAGGCTACACCTTC.

A few counts support this clonotype. J is TRBJ1-1 and V is TRBV6-1; D is perhaps TRBD1 (5 bases). The CDR3 contains 15 residues. Deletions cut 3 bases from V and 0 bases from J, with 11 bases between. Germline V lookup: CDR1 MNHNS, CDR2 SASEGT. The CDR3 reads CASSEGQVMNTEAFF. CDR3 coding DNA: TGTGCCAGCAGTGAGGGGCAGGTGATGAACACTGAAGCTTTCTTT.

This sequence joins TRBV30 and TRBJ1-2; perhaps TRBD1 as D (6 bases). Germline CDR1 is GTSNPN and CDR2 is SVGIG (reference sequence). The CDR3 runs to 13 residues. Trimming removed 3 bases from V and 2 bases from J, with 10 bases in between. CDR3 bases: TGTGCCTGGAGCAGGGGAAACAACTATGGCTACACCTTC. Amino acid sequence: CAWSRGNNYGYTF.

V usage is TRBV7-6 and J usage is TRBJ1-2, with a weak D call TRBD1 (5 bases). The germline V and J ends were trimmed by 8 bases and 6 bases, with 13 bases remaining between them. CDR3 length equals 12 residues. Per germline, CDR1 SGHVS and CDR2 FNYEAQ. CDR3 protein: CASGVSDNGYTF. As DNA, the CDR3 is TGTGCCAGCGGAGTGTCGGACAATGGCTACACCTTC.

This clonotype has a handful of counts. The rearrangement links TRBV19 to TRBJ1-1; a possible D gene is TRBD1 (5 bases). The CDR3 consists of 14 residues. The V end lost 3 bases, the J end lost 1 base, and 9 bases lay between the germline ends. The V gene's germline CDR1 is LNHDA and CDR2 SQIVND (reference sequence). CDR3: CASSIDGGNTEAFF. The CDR3 DNA reads TGTGCCAGTAGTATCGACGGGGGGAACACTGAAGCTTTCTTT.

This clonotype occurred many times. The rearrangement uses TRBV7-8 and TRBJ1-1; 7 positions match TRBD1. Germline CDR1 is SGHVS and CDR2 is FQNEAQ. Trimming took 2 bases from V and 11 from J; bases not matched to a gene: 8. The CDR3 has 13 residues. The CDR3 DNA reads TGTGCCAGCAGCTTAACCGGGACAGCCGGCGCTTTCTTT. Its translation: CASSLTGTAGAFF.

This clonotype was observed a few times. V usage is TRBV2 and J usage is TRBJ2-1, with 8 bases identical to TRBD2. This CDR3 comprises 15 residues. Germline CDR1 reads SNHLY; CDR2 reads FYNNEI. The V gene end was trimmed by 2 bases and the J gene end by 4 bases; junction bases not matched to a gene: 4. CDR3 region: CASSEQTSGYNEQFF. DNA for the CDR3: TGTGCCAGCAGTGAACAAACTAGCGGTTACAATGAGCAGTTCTTC.